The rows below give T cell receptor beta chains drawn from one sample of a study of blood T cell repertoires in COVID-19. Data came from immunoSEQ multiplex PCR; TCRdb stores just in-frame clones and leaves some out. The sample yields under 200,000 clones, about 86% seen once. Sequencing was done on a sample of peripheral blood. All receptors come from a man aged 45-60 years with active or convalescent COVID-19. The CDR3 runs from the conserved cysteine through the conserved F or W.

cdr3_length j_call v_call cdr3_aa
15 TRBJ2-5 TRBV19 CASSVGQGARETQYF
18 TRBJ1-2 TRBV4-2 CASSQDLTDQALNYGYTF
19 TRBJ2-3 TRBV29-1 CSVGGVVLAGISSTDTQYF
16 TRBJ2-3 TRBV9 CASSVEGGHSTDTQYF
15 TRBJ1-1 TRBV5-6 CASSLVRQRNTEAFF
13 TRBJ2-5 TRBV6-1 CASSPQGTETQYF
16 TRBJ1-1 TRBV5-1 CASSLQGEGQNTEAFF
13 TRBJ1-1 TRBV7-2 CASSPRRGTEAFF
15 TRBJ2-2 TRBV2 CASSSGGAVNRELFF
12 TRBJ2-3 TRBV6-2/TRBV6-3 CASSGVGLTQYF
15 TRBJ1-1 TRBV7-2 CASSDNRGRRTEAFF
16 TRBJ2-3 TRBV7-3 CASSSQGNRYSDTQYF
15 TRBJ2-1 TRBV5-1 CASSLGRTSGNEQFF
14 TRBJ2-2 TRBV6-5 CARHRWRGTGELFF
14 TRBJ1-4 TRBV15 CATSRDSRVEKLFF
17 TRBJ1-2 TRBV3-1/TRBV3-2 CASSPDPWVRQGYGYTF
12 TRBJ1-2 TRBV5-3 CARSSTKSGYTF
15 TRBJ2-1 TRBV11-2 CASSLVAGEGNEQFF
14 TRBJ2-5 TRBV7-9 CASSLGRQGGTQYF
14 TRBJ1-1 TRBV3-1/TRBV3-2 CASSQGRGGAEAFF